These 20 T cell receptor beta chains came from one sample sequenced in a study of blood T cell repertoires in COVID-19. Libraries were prepared by immunoSEQ multiplex PCR; TCRdb keeps only in-frame clonotypes and omits some of them. The sample lists 80,000 to 100,000 clones; around 90% were seen once. Sequencing was done on a sample of peripheral blood. These receptors were collected from a woman aged 50 to 60 with active or convalescent COVID-19.

The chain recombines TRBV7-3 with TRBJ2-1, with D unclear. Germline CDR1 SGHTA, CDR2 FQGTGA. Trimming stripped 3 bases from V and 2 bases from J, with 5 bases between. The CDR3 length is 13 residues. CDR3 region: CASSFQTYNEQFF. The DNA for the CDR3 is TGTGCCAGCAGCTTCCAAACCTACAATGAGCAGTTCTTC.

Of note for this clone: This same CDR3 is encoded by further DNA sequences in the sample. The V call is TRBV7-9, the J call TRBJ1-3; possible D gene TRBD1, 6 bases. The V end lost 4 bases, the J end lost 0 bases, and 7 bases lay between the germline ends. Germline V gene sequence: CDR1 SEHNR, CDR2 FQNEAQ (reference sequence). The CDR3 length is 14 residues. CDR3 region: CASSSTGSGNTIYF. For the CDR3, the DNA is TGTGCCAGCAGCTCGACAGGCTCTGGAAACACCATATATTTT.

V is TRBV7-9 and J is TRBJ2-5, with 7 nucleotides matching TRBD1. CDR3 length equals 14 residues. CDR1 is SEHNR, CDR2 FQNEAQ, per germline (reference sequence). Losses at the gene ends were 5 bases for V and 1 base for J; bases not matched to a gene: 4. The chain's CDR3 is CASSPGQSQETQYF. The CDR3 DNA reads as TGTGCCAGCAGCCCGGGACAGTCCCAAGAGACCCAGTACTTC. Complete variable domain (other parts from reference TRBV7-9 and TRBJ2-5): DTGVSQNPRHKITKRGQNVTFRCDPISEHNRLYWYRQTLGQGPEFLTYFQNEAQLEKSRLLSDRFSAERPKGSFSTLEIQRTEQGDSAMYLCASSPGQSQETQYFGPGTRLLVL.

The rearrangement joins TRBV2 to TRBJ1-5; 7 nucleotides align to TRBD1. The CDR3 length is 13 residues. Germline CDR1 and CDR2: SNHLY and FYNNEI. Trimming took 11 bases from V and 3 from J; bases not matched to a gene: 7. The CDR3 nucleotides are TGTGCCTGTCGACAGGGTCCCAATCAGCCCCAGCATTTT. Translation: CACRQGPNQPQHF.

The genes are TRBV6-5 and TRBJ1-5; 9 bases align to TRBD1. The CDR3 loop spans 14 amino acids. Trimming cost V 7 bases and J 6 bases; bases outside gene matches: 7. Per the germline V gene, CDR1 is MNHEY and CDR2 is SVGAGI. CDR3 in amino acids: CASITDRGGQPQHF. The CDR3 region has the DNA TGTGCCAGCATCACGGACAGGGGCGGTCAGCCCCAGCATTTT.

J is TRBJ1-5 and V is TRBV7-3; no reliable D call. The CDR3 totals 13 residues. CDR1 and CDR2 (germline): SGHTA, FQGTGA. V gave up 4 bases and J gave up 4 bases, with 8 bases separating them. The CDR3 reads CASSSDGNQPQHF. The DNA for the CDR3 is TGTGCCAGCAGCTCCGACGGGAATCAGCCCCAGCATTTT. The full variable domain, rest sourced from reference TRBV7-3 and TRBJ1-5, is GAGVSQTPSNKVTEKGKYVELRCDPISGHTALYWYRQSLGQGPEFLIYFQGTGAADDSGLPNDRFFAVRPEGSVSTLKIQRTERGDSAVYLCASSSDGNQPQHFGDGTRLSIL.

The chain combines TRBV5-1 with TRBJ1-2; perhaps TRBD1 as D (5 bases). The CDR3 extends over 14 amino acids. The V end was cut by 1 base, the J end by 4 bases, with 11 bases between. The germline V gene encodes CDR1 SGHRS and CDR2 YFSETQ. This chain's CDR3 is CASSLSPGPYGYTF. The CDR3 region has the DNA TGCGCCAGCAGCTTGAGCCCAGGGCCCTATGGCTACACCTTC.

The chain combines TRBV5-1 with TRBJ1-3; the D gene is possibly TRBD1 (5 bases). This CDR3 contains 14 residues. Germline values: CDR1 SGHRS, CDR2 YFSETQ. The V and J ends lost 4 bases and 1 base respectively, with 9 bases between them. In DNA, the CDR3 is TGCGCCAGCAGCCCGCAGGGATCTGGAAACACCATATATTTT. The encoded protein is CASSPQGSGNTIYF.

This chain joins TRBV9 and TRBJ1-1; D is undetermined. The ends were cut back, 0 bases at V and 6 bases at J, with 6 bases in the middle. The germline CDR1 and CDR2 sequences are SGDLS and YYNGEE. The CDR3 has 12 residues. DNA of the CDR3: TGTGCCAGCAGCGTAGGTGGGCCTGAAGCTTTCTTT. Residues: CASSVGGPEAFF. Full variable domain (rest looked up from reference TRBV9 and TRBJ1-1): DSGVTQTPKHLITATGQRVTLRCSPRSGDLSVYWYQQSLDQGLQFLIQYYNGEERAKGNILERFSAQQFPDLHSELNLSSLELGDSALYFCASSVGGPEAFFGQGTRLTVV.

This clone was counted a few times. This rearrangement joins TRBV4-2 to TRBJ2-2, with 10 bases aligning to TRBD1. This CDR3 has 16 amino acids. V was pared by 0 bases and J by 6 bases, with 4 bases of the junction left unmatched. The V gene's germline CDR1 is LGHNA and CDR2 YNFKEQ. As DNA, the CDR3 is TGTGCCAGCAGCCAAGAAGGACAGGGGGAAGCCGGGGAGCTGTTTTTT. This codes for CASSQEGQGEAGELFF.

The chain couples TRBV24-1 to TRBJ1-5; D ambiguous. CDR1 is KGHDR, CDR2 SFDVKD, per germline. With 5 bases removed from V and 7 bases from J, the gap between germline ends came to 14 bases. The CDR3 spans 14 residues. CDR3 sequence reads: CATSGLAVSQPQHF. The CDR3 region has the DNA TGTGCCACCAGTGGGTTGGCAGTTTCACAGCCCCAGCATTTT.

The chain has TRBV4-3 and TRBJ2-4, with D tentatively TRBD2 (6 bases). The V end was cut by 0 bases, the J end by 9 bases, with 15 bases between. The CDR3 extends over 15 amino acids. Germline V gene lookup returns CDR1 LGHNA and CDR2 YSLEER. The CDR3 region is CASSQDPGPAGIQYF. The CDR3 nucleotides are TGCGCCAGCAGCCAAGATCCGGGACCAGCGGGCATTCAGTACTTC.

J is TRBJ2-3 and V is TRBV7-9, with D unclear. This CDR3 is built from 12 residues. The germline V gene has CDR1 SEHNR and CDR2 FQNEAQ (reference sequence). Trimming removed 5 bases at V and 4 bases at J, with 7 bases between. The CDR3 nucleotides read TGTGCCAGCAGCCCCCGTCCAGATACGCAGTATTTT. Translating gives CASSPRPDTQYF.

V and J are TRBV6-2 or TRBV6-3 and TRBJ2-2; D remains ambiguous. V lost 3 bases to trimming and J lost 4 bases, with 9 bases between them. Looked up from germline, CDR1 is MNHEY and CDR2 is SVGEGT. The length of the CDR3 is 14 residues. The CDR3 sequence: CASSYSEITGELFF. CDR3 in DNA: TGTGCCAGCAGTTATTCGGAGATCACCGGGGAGCTGTTTTTT.

As concerns this clone: A junction boundary mismatches the germline segment, possibly from a read error. V and J are TRBV29-1 and TRBJ2-7; 10 bases map to TRBD1. The CDR3 spans 13 residues. Germline-derived CDR1 and CDR2 are SQVTM and ANQGSEA. The CDR3 DNA sequence: TGCAGCGTGGAAGGGACAGGGGCCTACGAGCAGTACTTC. Encoded protein: CSVEGTGAYEQYF.

The chain links TRBV19 to TRBJ1-2; D ambiguous. The CDR3 length is 14 residues. V lost 3 bases, J lost 5 bases, and 13 bases lay in between. Germline loops: CDR1 LNHDA, CDR2 SQIVND (reference sequence). This CDR3 is CASSIASMSYGYTF. Here the CDR3 DNA reads TGTGCCAGTAGTATCGCATCAATGAGTTATGGCTACACCTTC. The entire variable domain, with the rest obtained from reference TRBV19 and TRBJ1-2, is as follows: DGGITQSPKYLFRKEGQNVTLSCEQNLNHDAMYWYRQDPGQGLRLIYYSQIVNDFQKGDIAEGYSVSREKKESFPLTVTSAQKNPTAFYLCASSIASMSYGYTFGSGTRLTVV.

The chain is built from TRBV27 and TRBJ1-1; D remains unclear. Germline V gene lookup returns CDR1 MNHEY and CDR2 SMNVEV (reference sequence). Deletions cut 1 base from V and 3 bases from J, with 12 bases between. This CDR3 contains 15 residues. The CDR3 spells CASSLYTPGHTEAFF. The CDR3 DNA sequence: TGTGCCAGCAGTTTATACACCCCGGGTCACACTGAAGCTTTCTTT.

CDR3 in DNA: TGTGCCAGCAGTCCCTTCGGGGGGTCCTATGGCTACACCTTC. It specifies CASSPFGGSYGYTF. V is TRBV5-6 and J is TRBJ1-2; perhaps TRBD1 as D (5 bases). Looked up from germline, CDR1 is SGHDT and CDR2 is YYEEEE. The CDR3 covers 14 residues. Trimming took 5 bases from V and 4 from J, leaving 15 bases between them.

This rearrangement joins TRBV7-3 to TRBJ2-3, with 7 positions matching TRBD2. The J segment lost 0 bases and the V segment lost 3 bases, leaving 3 bases of the junction unmatched. CDR1 and CDR2 from the germline V gene are SGHTA and FQGTGA. The CDR3 loop spans 15 amino acids. The CDR3 DNA reads as TGTGCCAGCAGCTTCGGACTAGGCAGCACAGATACGCAGTATTTT. The encoded protein is CASSFGLGSTDTQYF.

J is TRBJ1-6 and V is TRBV2; tentatively, D is TRBD1 (6 bases). CDR1 is SNHLY and CDR2 is FYNNEI in the germline V gene. V was trimmed by 7 bases and J by 6 bases, leaving 10 bases between them. The CDR3 has 13 amino acids. The CDR3 DNA sequence: TGTGCCAGCAAGCGGGGGGCTAATTCACCCCTCCACTTT. Protein sequence: CASKRGANSPLHF.